This T cell receptor beta chain was documented in a study of T cell changes during pregnancy in multiple sclerosis. TCRdb's copy holds only in-frame clones and misses some; the assay was immunoSEQ multiplex PCR. The table includes around 45,000 clones, under 95% detected once. The CDR3 extends over 15 amino acids. V gave up 5 bases and J gave up 7 bases, with 20 bases separating them. The germline V gene encodes CDR1 SGHTA and CDR2 FQGTGA. Source: CD4+ T cells from peripheral blood mononuclear cells, taken in the third trimester of pregnancy. The receptor's source is a female donor with multiple sclerosis, enrolled in a pregnancy study. The rearrangement uses TRBV7-3 and TRBJ1-1; weak D call: TRBD1 (6 bases). This chain's CDR3 is CASSKRGGRVDEAFF. CDR3 nucleotides: TGTGCCAGCAGCAAAAGGGGGGGGAGGGTTGATGAAGCTTTCTTT.